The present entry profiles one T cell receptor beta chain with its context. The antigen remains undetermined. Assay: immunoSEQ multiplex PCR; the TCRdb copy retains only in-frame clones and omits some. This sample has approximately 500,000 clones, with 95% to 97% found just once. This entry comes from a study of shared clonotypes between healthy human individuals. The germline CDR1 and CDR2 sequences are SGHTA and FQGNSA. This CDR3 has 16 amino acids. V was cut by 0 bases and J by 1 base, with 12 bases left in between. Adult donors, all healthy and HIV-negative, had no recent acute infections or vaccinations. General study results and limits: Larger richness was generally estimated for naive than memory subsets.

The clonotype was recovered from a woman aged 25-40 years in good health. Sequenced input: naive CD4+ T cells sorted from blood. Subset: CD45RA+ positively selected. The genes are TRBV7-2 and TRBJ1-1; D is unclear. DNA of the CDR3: TGTGCCAGCAGCTTAGCGCCACGGGGAGGGAACACTGAAGCTTTCTTT. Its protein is CASSLAPRGGNTEAFF.